Presented here are 4 T cell receptor beta chains from one specimen sequenced in a study of cytomegalovirus exposure and HLA in healthy donors. The PCR employed 60 Vbeta primers together with 13 Jbeta primers. Some clones are missing from TCRdb's copy, which holds only in-frame ones; the method was immunoSEQ multiplex PCR. Found here are more than 110,000 clones, almost 80% of them singletons; the top ten hold about 0.91%. The specimen was PBMCs. These receptor sequences come from a young man in good health and CMV-seronegative.

This CDR3 is CASSPMGQEGFGYTF. CDR3 DNA sequence: TGTGCCAGCTCACCAATGGGACAGGAAGGTTTTGGCTACACCTTC. The V and J genes are TRBV18 and TRBJ1-2; TRBD1 agrees at 8 bases. This CDR3 comprises 15 residues. CDR1 and CDR2 from the germline V gene are KGHSH and LQKENI. Trimming cost V 2 bases and J 7 bases; bases outside gene matches: 9. Using reference TRBV18 and TRBJ1-2 for the parts outside the CDR3, the full variable domain is NAGVMQNPRHLVRRRGQEARLRCSPMKGHSHVYWYRQLPEEGLKFMVYLQKENIIDESGMPKERFSAEFPKEGPSILRIQQVVRGDSAAYFCASSPMGQEGFGYTFGSGTRLTVV.

The chain is built from TRBV2 and TRBJ2-5; 10 nucleotides align to TRBD1. J gave up 7 bases and V 6 bases, and 11 bases lay outside the gene matches. The CDR3 length is 15 residues. Germline V gene data show CDR1 as SNHLY and CDR2 as FYNNEI. CDR3 sequence reads: CASRPTPGQGWTQYF. The CDR3, as DNA: TGTGCCAGCAGACCCACTCCGGGACAGGGGTGGACCCAGTACTTC.

This clone was recorded only once. This rearrangement joins TRBV6-5 to TRBJ2-3; D perhaps matches TRBD2 (6 bases). CDR1 and CDR2 (germline): MNHEY, SVGAGI. There are 15 residues in the CDR3. V was pared by 4 bases and J by 1 base, with 12 bases between. The DNA for the CDR3 is TGTGCCAGCAGTTCTCCGGGAGAGGGCACAGATACGCAGTATTTT. Translation: CASSSPGEGTDTQYF.

In the case of this clone: At the DNA level, this CDR3 is encoded by other sequences in the same sample as well. The J gene is TRBJ2-7, the V gene TRBV12-5, with D uncertain. Trimming pared 6 bases from V and 3 bases from J, leaving 6 bases between. From germline, CDR1 is LGHNT and CDR2 FRNRAP. The CDR3 has 11 amino acids. In DNA form, the CDR3 reads TGTGCTAGTGGCTCGAGCTACGAGCAGTACTTC. It translates to CASGSSYEQYF.